Sequencing of this T cell receptor beta chain was carried out in a study of T cells in Graves' hyperthyroidism and ophthalmopathy. The V end lost 1 base, the J end lost 6 bases, and 9 bases lay between the germline ends. Germline CDR1 and CDR2: LGHDT and YNNKEL (reference sequence). The CDR3 is made up of 14 amino acids. RNA transcripts served as the template for amplifying TCR beta CDR3 regions. Primed by the HTBI set, a first-round RT-PCR was run on the TCR CDR3. TCRdb re-analysed the multiplex PCR reads in MiXCR, keeping a single row per CDR3 protein. Of around 440,000 distinct CDR3 sequences in the sample, 15% to 18% were seen once.

The sample was blood. The TCR comes from a woman aged 18-35 years with Graves' hyperthyroidism. This chain uses TRBV3-1 with TRBJ2-2; D remains unclear. The CDR3 DNA follows: TGTGCCAGCAGCCAAGGGCTGGTCCCCGGGGAGCTGTTTTTT. Encoded protein: CASSQGLVPGELFF.